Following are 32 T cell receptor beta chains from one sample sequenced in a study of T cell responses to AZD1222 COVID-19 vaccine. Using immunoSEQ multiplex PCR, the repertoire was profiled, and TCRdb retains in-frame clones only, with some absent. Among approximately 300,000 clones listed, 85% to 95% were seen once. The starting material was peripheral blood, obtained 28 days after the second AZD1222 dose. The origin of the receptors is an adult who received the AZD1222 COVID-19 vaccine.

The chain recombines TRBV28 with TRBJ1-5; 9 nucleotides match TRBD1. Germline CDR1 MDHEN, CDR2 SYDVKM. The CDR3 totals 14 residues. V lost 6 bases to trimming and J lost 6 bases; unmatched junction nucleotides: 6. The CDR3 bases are TGTGCCAGCAGAAGAACAGGGGGCGGTCAGCCCCAGCATTTT. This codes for CASRRTGGGQPQHF. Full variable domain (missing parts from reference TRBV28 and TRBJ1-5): DVKVTQSSRYLVKRTGEKVFLECVQDMDHENMFWYRQDPGLGLRLIYFSYDVKMKEKGDIPEGYSVSREKKERFSLILESASTNQTSMYLCASRRTGGGQPQHFGDGTRLSIL.

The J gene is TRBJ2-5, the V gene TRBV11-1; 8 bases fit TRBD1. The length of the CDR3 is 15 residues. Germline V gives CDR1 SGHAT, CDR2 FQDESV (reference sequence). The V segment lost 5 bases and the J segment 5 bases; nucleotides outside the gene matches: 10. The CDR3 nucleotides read TGTGCCAGCAGCCCTAGACAGGGGTATTGGGAGACCCAGTACTTC. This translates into CASSPRQGYWETQYF.

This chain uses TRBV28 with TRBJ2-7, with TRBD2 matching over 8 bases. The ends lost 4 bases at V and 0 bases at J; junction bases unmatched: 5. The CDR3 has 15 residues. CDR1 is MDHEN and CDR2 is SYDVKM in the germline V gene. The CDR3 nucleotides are TGTGCCAGCAGTTCGGCCGGGACTAGCTCCTACGAGCAGTACTTC. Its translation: CASSSAGTSSYEQYF.

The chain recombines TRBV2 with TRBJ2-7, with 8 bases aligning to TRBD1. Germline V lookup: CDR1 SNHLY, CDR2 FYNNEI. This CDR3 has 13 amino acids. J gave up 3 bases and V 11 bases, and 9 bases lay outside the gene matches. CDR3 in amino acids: CAYKGQANYEQYF. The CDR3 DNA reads TGTGCCTACAAGGGACAGGCGAACTACGAGCAGTACTTC. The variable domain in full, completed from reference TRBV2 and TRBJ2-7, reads EPEVTQTPSHQVTQMGQEVILRCVPISNHLYFYWYRQILGQKVEFLVSFYNNEISEKSEIFDDQFSVERPDGSNFTLKIRSTKLEDSAMYFCAYKGQANYEQYFGPGTRLTVT.

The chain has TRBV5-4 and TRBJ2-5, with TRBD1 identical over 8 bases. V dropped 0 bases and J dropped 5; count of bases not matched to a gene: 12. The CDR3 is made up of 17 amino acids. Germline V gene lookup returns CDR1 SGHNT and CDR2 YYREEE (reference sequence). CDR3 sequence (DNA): TGTGCCAGCAGCTTGGCGTTGGGGCAGGGGGCCAGGGAGACCCAGTACTTC. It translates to CASSLALGQGARETQYF. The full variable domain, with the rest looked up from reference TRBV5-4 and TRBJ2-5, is ETGVTQSPTHLIKTRGQQVTLRCSSQSGHNTVSWYQQALGQGPQFIFQYYREEENGRGNFPPRFSGLQFPNYSSELNVNALELDDSALYLCASSLALGQGARETQYFGPGTRLLVL.

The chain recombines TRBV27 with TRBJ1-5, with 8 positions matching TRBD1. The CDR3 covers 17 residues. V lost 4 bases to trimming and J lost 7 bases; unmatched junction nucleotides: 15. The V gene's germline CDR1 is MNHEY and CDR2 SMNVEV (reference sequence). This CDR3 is CASSSTGEAPSRQPQHF. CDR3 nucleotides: TGTGCCAGCAGTTCGACAGGGGAGGCGCCCTCTCGGCAGCCCCAGCATTTT.

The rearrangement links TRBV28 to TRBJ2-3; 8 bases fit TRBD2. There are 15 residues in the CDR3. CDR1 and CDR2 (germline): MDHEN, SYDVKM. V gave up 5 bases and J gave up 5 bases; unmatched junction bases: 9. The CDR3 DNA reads TGTGCCAGCAGTCCAGGCGGGAGGTTCATAGATACGCAGTATTTT. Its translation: CASSPGGRFIDTQYF.

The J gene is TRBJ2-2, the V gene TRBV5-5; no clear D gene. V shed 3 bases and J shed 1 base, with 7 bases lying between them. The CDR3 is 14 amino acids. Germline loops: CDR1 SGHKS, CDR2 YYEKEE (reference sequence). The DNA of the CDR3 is TGTGCCAGCAGCTCAACCCTGAACACCGGGGAGCTGTTTTTT. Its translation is CASSSTLNTGELFF.

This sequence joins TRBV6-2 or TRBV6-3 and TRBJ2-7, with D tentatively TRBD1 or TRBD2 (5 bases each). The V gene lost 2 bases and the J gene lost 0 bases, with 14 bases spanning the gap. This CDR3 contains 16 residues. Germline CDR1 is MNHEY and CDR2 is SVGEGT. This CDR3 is CASSYRPGPISYEQYF. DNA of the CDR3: TGTGCCAGCAGTTACCGACCGGGACCGATCTCCTACGAGCAGTACTTC.

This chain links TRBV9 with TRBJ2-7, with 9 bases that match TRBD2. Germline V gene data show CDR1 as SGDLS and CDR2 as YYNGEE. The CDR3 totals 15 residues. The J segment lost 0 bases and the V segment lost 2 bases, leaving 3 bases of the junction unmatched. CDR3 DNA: TGTGCCAGCAGCGTTTCTAGCGGGGCCTCCTACGAGCAGTACTTC. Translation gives CASSVSSGASYEQYF.

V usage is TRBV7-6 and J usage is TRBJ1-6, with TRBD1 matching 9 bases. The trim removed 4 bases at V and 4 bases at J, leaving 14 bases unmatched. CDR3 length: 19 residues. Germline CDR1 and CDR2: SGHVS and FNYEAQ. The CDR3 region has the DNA TGTGCCAGCAGCTCCGCCCGGGACAGGGAAAGGGGATATAATTCACCCCTCCACTTT. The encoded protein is CASSSARDRERGYNSPLHF.

CDR3 sequence: CSVEEGSGYTF. CDR3 in DNA: TGCAGCGTTGAGGAGGGTTCTGGCTACACCTTC. This chain connects TRBV29-1 to TRBJ1-2; D call uncertain. CDR3 length: 11 residues. Germline V gene lookup returns CDR1 SQVTM and CDR2 ANQGSEA. Between the trimmed V and J ends, which lost 3 bases and 7 bases, there was a span of 9 bases.

The chain's CDR3 is CASSRGQGGNEKLFF. CDR3 DNA: TGTGCCAGCAGTCGAGGACAGGGGGGAAATGAAAAACTGTTTTTT. V is TRBV6-5 and J is TRBJ1-4, with TRBD1 matching 10 bases. The CDR3 runs 15 residues. The V gene end was trimmed by 5 bases and the J gene end by 5 bases; junction bases not matched to a gene: 5. Germline V gives CDR1 MNHEY, CDR2 SVGAGI.

Written as DNA, the CDR3 is TGTGCCAGCCTTAACCAACAGGCGGATGAAAAACTGTTTTTT. Translated: CASLNQQADEKLFF. The genes are TRBV2 and TRBJ1-4, with a possible D match to TRBD1 (5 bases). The CDR3 is 14 amino acids. The germline V and J ends were trimmed by 8 bases and 6 bases, with 16 bases remaining between them. CDR1 is SNHLY, CDR2 FYNNEI, per germline.

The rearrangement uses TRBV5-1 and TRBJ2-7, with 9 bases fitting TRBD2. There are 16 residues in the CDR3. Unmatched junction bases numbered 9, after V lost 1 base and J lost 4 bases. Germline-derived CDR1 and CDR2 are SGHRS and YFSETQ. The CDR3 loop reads CASSLLAGAEIYEQYF. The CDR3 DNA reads TGCGCCAGCAGCTTGTTAGCGGGGGCCGAGATATACGAGCAGTACTTC.

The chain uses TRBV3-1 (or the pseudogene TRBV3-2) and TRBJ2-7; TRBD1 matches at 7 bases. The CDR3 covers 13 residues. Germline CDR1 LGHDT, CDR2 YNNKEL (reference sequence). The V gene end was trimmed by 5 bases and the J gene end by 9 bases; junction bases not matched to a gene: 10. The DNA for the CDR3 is TGTGCCAGCAGCTTCCGGGACAGCGTTTGGCAGTACTTC. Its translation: CASSFRDSVWQYF.

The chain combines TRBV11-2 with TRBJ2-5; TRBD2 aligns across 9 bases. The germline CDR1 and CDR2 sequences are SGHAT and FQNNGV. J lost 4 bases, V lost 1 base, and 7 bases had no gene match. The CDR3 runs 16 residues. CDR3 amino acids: CASSLGPGLALETQYF. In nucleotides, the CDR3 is TGTGCCAGCAGCTTAGGACCGGGACTAGCCCTAGAGACCCAGTACTTC.

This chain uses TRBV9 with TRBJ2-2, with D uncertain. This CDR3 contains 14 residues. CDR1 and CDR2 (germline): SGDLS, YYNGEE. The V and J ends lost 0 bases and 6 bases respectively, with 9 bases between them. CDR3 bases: TGTGCCAGCAGCGTAGATCTAATCGCCGGGGAGCTGTTTTTT. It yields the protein CASSVDLIAGELFF.

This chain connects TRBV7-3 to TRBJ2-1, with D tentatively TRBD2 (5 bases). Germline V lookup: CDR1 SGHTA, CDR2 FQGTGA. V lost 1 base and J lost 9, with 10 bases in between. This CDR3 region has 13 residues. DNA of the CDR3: TGTGCCAGCAGCTTAAACTCGGCGGGTGAGCAGTTCTTC. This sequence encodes CASSLNSAGEQFF. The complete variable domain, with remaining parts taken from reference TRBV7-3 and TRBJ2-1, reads GAGVSQTPSNKVTEKGKYVELRCDPISGHTALYWYRQSLGQGPEFLIYFQGTGAADDSGLPNDRFFAVRPEGSVSTLKIQRTERGDSAVYLCASSLNSAGEQFFGPGTRLTVL.

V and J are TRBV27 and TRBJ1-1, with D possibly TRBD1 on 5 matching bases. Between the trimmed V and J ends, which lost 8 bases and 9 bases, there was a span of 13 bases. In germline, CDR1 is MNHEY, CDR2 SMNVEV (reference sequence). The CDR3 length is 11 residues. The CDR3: CASGVRGKAFF. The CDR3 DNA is TGTGCCAGCGGGGTGAGGGGTAAAGCTTTCTTT.

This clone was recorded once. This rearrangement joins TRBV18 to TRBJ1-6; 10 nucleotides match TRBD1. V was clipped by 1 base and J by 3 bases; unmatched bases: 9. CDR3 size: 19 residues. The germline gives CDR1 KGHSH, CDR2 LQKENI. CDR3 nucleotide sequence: TGTGCCAGCTCACCACGGGACAGGGGCCGGCTAGACTATAATTCACCCCTCCACTTT. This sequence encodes CASSPRDRGRLDYNSPLHF.

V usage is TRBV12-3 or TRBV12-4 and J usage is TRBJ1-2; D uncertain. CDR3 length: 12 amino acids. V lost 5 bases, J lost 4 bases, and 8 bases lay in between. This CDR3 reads CASSRQSYGYTF. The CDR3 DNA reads TGTGCCAGCAGTCGACAAAGCTATGGCTACACCTTC.

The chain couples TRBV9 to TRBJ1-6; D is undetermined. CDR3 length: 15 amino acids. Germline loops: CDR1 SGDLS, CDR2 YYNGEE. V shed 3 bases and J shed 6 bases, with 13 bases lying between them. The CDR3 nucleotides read TGTGCCAGCAGCGAACTGGGATCTAGTAATTCACCCCTCCACTTT. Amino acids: CASSELGSSNSPLHF.

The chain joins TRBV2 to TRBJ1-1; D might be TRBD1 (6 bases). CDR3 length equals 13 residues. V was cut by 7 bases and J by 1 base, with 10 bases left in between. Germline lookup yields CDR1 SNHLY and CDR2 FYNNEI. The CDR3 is CASIRTENTEAFF. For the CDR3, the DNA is TGTGCCAGCATTAGGACAGAGAACACTGAAGCTTTCTTT.

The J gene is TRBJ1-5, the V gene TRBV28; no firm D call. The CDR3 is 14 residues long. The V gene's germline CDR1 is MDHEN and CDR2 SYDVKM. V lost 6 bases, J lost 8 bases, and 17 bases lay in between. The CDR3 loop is CASRSVEFGEPQHF. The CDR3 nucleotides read TGTGCCAGCAGGTCGGTTGAGTTCGGGGAGCCCCAGCATTTT.

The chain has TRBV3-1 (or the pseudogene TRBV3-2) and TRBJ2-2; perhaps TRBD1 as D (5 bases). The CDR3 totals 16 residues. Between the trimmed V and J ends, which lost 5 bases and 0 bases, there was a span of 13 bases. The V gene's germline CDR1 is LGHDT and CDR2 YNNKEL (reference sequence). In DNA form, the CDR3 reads TGTGCCAGCAGCAGATGGCAGGGAACGAACACCGGGGAGCTGTTTTTT. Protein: CASSRWQGTNTGELFF.

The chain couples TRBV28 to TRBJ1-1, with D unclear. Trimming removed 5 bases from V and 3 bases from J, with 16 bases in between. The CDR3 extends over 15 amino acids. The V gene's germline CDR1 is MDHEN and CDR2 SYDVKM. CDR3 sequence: CASSPRVGYYTEAFF. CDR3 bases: TGTGCCAGCAGTCCTCGGGTGGGATATTACACTGAAGCTTTCTTT.

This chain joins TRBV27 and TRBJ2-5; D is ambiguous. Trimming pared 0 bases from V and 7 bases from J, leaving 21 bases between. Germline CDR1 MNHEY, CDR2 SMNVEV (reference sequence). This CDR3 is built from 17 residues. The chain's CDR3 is CASSLSKSSWKIGTQYF. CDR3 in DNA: TGTGCCAGCAGTTTATCGAAGTCTAGTTGGAAGATCGGGACCCAGTACTTC.

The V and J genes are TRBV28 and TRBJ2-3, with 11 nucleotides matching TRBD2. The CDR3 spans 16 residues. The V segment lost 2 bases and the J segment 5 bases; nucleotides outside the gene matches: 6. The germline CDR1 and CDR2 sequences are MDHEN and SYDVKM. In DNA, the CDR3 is TGTGCCAGCAGTTTACAACTAGCGGGAGCTGGAGATACGCAGTATTTT. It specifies CASSLQLAGAGDTQYF.

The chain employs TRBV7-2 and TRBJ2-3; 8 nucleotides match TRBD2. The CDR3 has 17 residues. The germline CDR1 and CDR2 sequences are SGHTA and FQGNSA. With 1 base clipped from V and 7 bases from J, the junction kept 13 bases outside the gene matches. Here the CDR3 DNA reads TGTGCCAGCAGCTTAGAGGGGCAGCGGGGGCCCTACTATACGCAGTATTTT. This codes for CASSLEGQRGPYYTQYF. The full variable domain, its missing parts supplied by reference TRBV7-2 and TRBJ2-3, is GAGVSQSPSNKVTEKGKDVELRCDPISGHTALYWYRQSLGQGLEFLIYFQGNSAPDKSGLPSDRFSAERTGGSVSTLTIQRTQQEDSAVYLCASSLEGQRGPYYTQYFGPGTRLTVL.

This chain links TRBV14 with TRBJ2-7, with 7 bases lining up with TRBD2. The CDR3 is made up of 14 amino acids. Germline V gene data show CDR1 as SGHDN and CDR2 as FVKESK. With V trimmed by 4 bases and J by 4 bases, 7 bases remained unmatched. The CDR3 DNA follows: TGTGCCAGCAGCCTCGGCGGGGGACTTTACGAGCAGTACTTC. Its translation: CASSLGGGLYEQYF.

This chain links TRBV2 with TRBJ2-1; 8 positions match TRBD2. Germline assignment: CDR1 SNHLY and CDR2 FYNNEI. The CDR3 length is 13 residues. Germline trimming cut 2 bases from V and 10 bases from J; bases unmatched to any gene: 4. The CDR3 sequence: CASSESSGNEQFF. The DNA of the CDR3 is TGTGCCAGCAGTGAAAGTAGCGGGAACGAGCAGTTCTTC.